This T cell receptor (beta chain) was sequenced in a study of long-term antiretroviral therapy in people with HIV. Notes on the study in general: HIV repertoire CDR3 lengths ranged less widely than those of controls. Unavailable data included ART adherence, viral resistance and therapy changes (switches in treatment). Clones that expanded before ART (that is, prior to treatment) dominated the repertoire at all time points.

Version v3.0 of the immunoSEQ assay ran at survey level. The table came from immunoSEQ multiplex PCR; TCRdb's copy has only in-frame clones and leaves some out. The top ten hold around 3.5% of the sample, which has about 35,000 clones, roughly 79% seen once. A note on this clone: Antigen: not known.

The CDR3 loop spans 17 amino acids. CDR1 and CDR2 from the germline V gene are MDHEN and SYDVKM. V was pared by 6 bases and J by 6 bases, with 24 bases between. Every specimen held between about 0.9-11 million cryopreserved PBMC. These were thawed and washed before DNA extraction. This TCR derives from a man aged 50 or older with HIV. The chain couples TRBV28 to TRBJ1-3, with D uncertain. Sequencing was performed on unsorted PBMCs, taken 3 years after starting antiretroviral therapy. DNA for the CDR3: TGTGCCAGCAGCCCTATCCTAGCACAAGCCCCGGAAAACACCATATATTTT. Its protein is CASSPILAQAPENTIYF.